This T cell receptor (beta chain) derives from a study of human thymus T cells (TCRdb year 2020). Some background on the complete study: The study used 7 or 8 infant thymus samples plus four related peripheral blood samples to characterize TCR alpha and beta repertoires. Donor ages ranged from about 6 to 250 days, and the cohort comprised more than 5 male and a couple of female infants. Here is what the overall study found, with its caveats: Both the thymic and the peripheral blood repertoires appeared to show biased V and J gene segment usage. According to the related research, thymic TCR repertoires were highly overlapping among unrelated individuals. On average, thymus samples gave about 810,000 unique TCRB clonotypes, whereas blood samples gave roughly 80,000.

Thymus tissue was collected as surgical resects that were removed during corrective cardiac surgery. Immunologically healthy infants undergoing open corrective cardiac surgery for congenital heart defects in Finland were used as donors. Thymocytes were mechanically released from the tissue and were stored as pellets of 10-30 million cells at -70 degrees C. Genomic DNA was extracted from frozen cell pellets with a QIAsymphony instrument. TCRB and TCRAD loci were amplified from a standardized quantity of quality-controlled genomic DNA using the immunoSEQ multiplex PCR assay. The amplicons covered the V(D)J region and were long enough to include the CDR3 and to identify the V and J genes. Amplicon sequencing was performed on an Illumina platform through the commercial immunoSEQ service. For the original study's pipeline: Primer bias and sequencing errors were corrected as previously described, and TCRAD and TCRB definitions were based on the IMGT database. The repertoires were analysed using immunoSEQ Analyzer 3.0 and VDJTools for basic statistics, V/J segment usage, diversity estimates, rarefaction and pairwise overlap. To estimate diversity, the Chao1, ChaoE, Efron-Thisted, Shannon and inverse Simpson indices were applied, and diversity was also estimated on datasets down-sampled to the smallest sample. Repertoire overlap used strict matching of CDR3 nucleotide sequence, V gene and J gene, with Jaccard-based multidimensional scaling clustering. The table was pulled from immuneACCESS by TCRdb, which kept in-frame rearrangements only. Such tables lose some clones; where checked, under half of the loss comes from unresolved V genes, and the rest has no known cause. The DNA gave D and trimming, while V, J and clone size come from that table. This sample is represented by tens of thousands of clones; 95% of them were singletons. The ten largest clones take up 0.03% to 0.035% of the sample.

Comment on this clone: No cognate antigen has been identified for it. Per-nucleotide qualities are absent, and no much larger clonotype sits a single base away.

Sequenced input: thymus tissue. The sequence came from a girl less than two years old with a congenital heart defect but otherwise immunologically healthy.

The DNA sequence is as follows: TGTGCCAGCAGCTTAGGAAGGGTAGACGGAGATGAAAAACTGTTTTTT. This encodes CASSLGRVDGDEKLFF. The chain links TRBV7-9 with TRBJ1-4; no D gene can be assigned with confidence. CDR1 and CDR2 (SEHNR, FQNEAQ) derive from the germline V gene (reference sequence). CDR3 length: 16 amino acids, cysteine to phenylalanine. The sequence is cut down to CDR3 DNA, 48 bases in frame from base 1. The V and J ends are trimmed by 1 base and 6 bases, leaving 15 bases between them.